The present T cell receptor (beta chain) was sequenced within a study of blood T cell repertoires in COVID-19. Overall study: Some COVID-19 samples were acute and others convalescent; all came from the United States, Italy and Spain. PBMCs, B-cell-depleted T cells, or T cells were the source of the cDNA or gDNA that made up the material.

Original processing notes: Reference gene primer amplification in the assay estimated nucleated cell counts. Libraries were prepared by immunoSEQ multiplex PCR; TCRdb keeps only in-frame clonotypes and omits some of them. V, J and clone size reflect that table, while D and trimming were determined from the DNA. This table holds approximately 94,000 clones, approximately 84% found once. CDR1 LGHDT and CDR2 YNNKEL come from the germline V gene (reference sequence). There are 15 residues in the CDR3. Trimming removed 2 bases from V and 1 base from J, with 11 bases in between. The origin of this receptor is a human donor in a cohort sampled during active COVID-19. What was sequenced was peripheral blood. The chain couples TRBV3-1 (or the pseudogene TRBV3-2) to TRBJ2-5; D is perhaps TRBD1 (6 bases). CDR3 residues: CASSQSQGTQETQYF. The CDR3 DNA reads as TGTGCCAGCAGCCAAAGCCAGGGGACCCAAGAGACCCAGTACTTC.